By sample fraction, the clone carrying this TCR delta chain is medium-sized. The length of the CDR3 is 20 residues. Germline loops: CDR1 GEAIGNYY, CDR2 EKD. Trimming removed 0 bases from V and 0 bases from J; junction bases left unmatched: 12. TCRdb fed the reads into CATT to redo clone calling. This sample carries about 5,200 delta-chain clones, roughly 5.5% of them seen once, and the ten largest clones take around 6.4%. These data belong to a study of gamma-delta chains in newborns, infants, children. The sequence derives from a child who was a newborn, infant or young child, either healthy, febrile or measles-vaccinated (not recorded which). Sequenced material: blood. V is TRDV2 and J is TRDJ1; 13 nucleotides line up with TRDD3. The CDR3 nucleotides read TGTGCCTGTGACACCGTCGTACTGGGGGATACGCGTACATACACCGATAAACTCATCTTT. Translation: CACDTVVLGDTRTYTDKLIF.